This note documents a single T cell receptor beta chain sequence. Its antigen is unknown. This sample was taken from a study of a mutant IDH1 vaccine in newly diagnosed glioma. The CDR3 runs to 14 residues. The V and J ends lost 2 bases and 6 bases, in that order; junction bases with no gene match: 0. CDR1 is SGHVS, CDR2 FQNEAQ, per germline. Described time point: week 11, during vaccination. Vaccine doses each comprised 300 ug of mutant IDH1 20-mer peptide, with topical imiquimod. Generated by immunoSEQ multiplex PCR, the TCRdb table keeps only in-frame clones and is missing some. The sample carries around 60,000 clones, roughly 84% recorded once.

The receptor was isolated from a woman in her forties or fifties with glioma. J is TRBJ2-1 and V is TRBV7-8, with TRBD2 matching over 11 bases. The source material was PBMCs, sampled from a glioma patient whose treatment included an IDH1 peptide vaccine. In DNA form, the CDR3 reads TGTGCCAGCAGCTTACTAGCGGGGGGCAATGAGCAGTTCTTC. Amino acid sequence: CASSLLAGGNEQFF.